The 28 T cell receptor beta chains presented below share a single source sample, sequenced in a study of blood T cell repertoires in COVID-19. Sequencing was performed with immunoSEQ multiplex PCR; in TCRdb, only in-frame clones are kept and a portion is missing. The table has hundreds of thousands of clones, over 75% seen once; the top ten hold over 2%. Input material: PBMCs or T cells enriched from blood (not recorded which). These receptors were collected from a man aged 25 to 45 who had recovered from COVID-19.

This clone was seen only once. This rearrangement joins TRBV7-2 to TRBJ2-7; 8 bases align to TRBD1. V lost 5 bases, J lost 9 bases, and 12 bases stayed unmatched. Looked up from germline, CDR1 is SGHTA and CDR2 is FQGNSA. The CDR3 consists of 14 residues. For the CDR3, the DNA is TGTGCCAGCAGCGACAGAAACAGGGGGTTGGGGCAGTACTTC. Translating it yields CASSDRNRGLGQYF.

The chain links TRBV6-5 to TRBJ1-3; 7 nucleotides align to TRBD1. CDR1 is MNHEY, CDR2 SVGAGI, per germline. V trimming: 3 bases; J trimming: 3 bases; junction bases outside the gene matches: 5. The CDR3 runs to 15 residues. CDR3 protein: CASSYSTGFGNTIYF. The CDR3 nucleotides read TGTGCCAGCAGTTATTCGACAGGGTTTGGAAACACCATATATTTT.

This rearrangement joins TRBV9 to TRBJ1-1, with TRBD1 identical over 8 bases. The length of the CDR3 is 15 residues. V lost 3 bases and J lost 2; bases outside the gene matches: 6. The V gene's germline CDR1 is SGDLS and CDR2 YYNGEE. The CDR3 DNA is TGTGCCAGCAGCGCTGACAGGGGCGTAAACACTGAAGCTTTCTTT. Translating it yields CASSADRGVNTEAFF.

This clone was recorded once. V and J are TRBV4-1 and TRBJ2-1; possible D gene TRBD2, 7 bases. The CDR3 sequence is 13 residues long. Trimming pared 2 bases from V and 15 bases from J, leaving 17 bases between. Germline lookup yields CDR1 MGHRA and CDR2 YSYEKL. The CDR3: CASSQSTGGHWFF. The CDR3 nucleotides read TGCGCCAGCAGCCAAAGCACCGGGGGGCATTGGTTCTTC.

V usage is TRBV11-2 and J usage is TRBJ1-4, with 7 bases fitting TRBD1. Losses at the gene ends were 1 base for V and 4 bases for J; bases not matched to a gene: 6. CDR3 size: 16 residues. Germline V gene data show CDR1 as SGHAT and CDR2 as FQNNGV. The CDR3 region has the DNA TGTGCCAGCAGCTTAGCACAGGGGTTCCTTAATGAAAAACTGTTTTTT. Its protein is CASSLAQGFLNEKLFF. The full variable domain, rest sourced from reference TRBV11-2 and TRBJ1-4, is EAGVAQSPRYKIIEKRQSVAFWCNPISGHATLYWYQQILGQGPKLLIQFQNNGVVDDSQLPKDRFSAERLKGVDSTLKIQPAKLEDSAVYLCASSLAQGFLNEKLFFGSGTQLSVL.

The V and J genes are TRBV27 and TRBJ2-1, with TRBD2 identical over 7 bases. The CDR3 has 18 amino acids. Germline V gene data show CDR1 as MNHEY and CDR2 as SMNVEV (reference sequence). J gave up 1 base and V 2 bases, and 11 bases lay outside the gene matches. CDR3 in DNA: TGTGCCAGCAGTTTAGGGTTGTTGCGGGGGAAGTCCTACAATGAGCAGTTCTTC. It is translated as CASSLGLLRGKSYNEQFF.

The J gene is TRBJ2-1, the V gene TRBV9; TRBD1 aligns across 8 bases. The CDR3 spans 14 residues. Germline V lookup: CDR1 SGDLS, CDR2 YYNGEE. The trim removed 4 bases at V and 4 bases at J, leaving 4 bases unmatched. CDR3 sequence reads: CASSPRDRYNEQFF. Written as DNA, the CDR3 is TGTGCCAGCAGCCCCCGGGACAGGTACAATGAGCAGTTCTTC.

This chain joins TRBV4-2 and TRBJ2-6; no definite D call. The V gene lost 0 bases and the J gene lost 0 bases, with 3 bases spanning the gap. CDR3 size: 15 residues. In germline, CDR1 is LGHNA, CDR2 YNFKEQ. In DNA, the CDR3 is TGTGCCAGCAGCCAAGACAACTCTGGGGCCAACGTCCTGACTTTC. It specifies CASSQDNSGANVLTF.

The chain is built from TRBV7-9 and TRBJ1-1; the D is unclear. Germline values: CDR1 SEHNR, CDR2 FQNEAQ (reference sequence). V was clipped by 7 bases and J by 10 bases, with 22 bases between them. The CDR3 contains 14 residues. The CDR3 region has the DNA TGTGCCAGCACCTCTCGGGAGGGATCCTTTGGAGCTTTCTTT. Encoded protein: CASTSREGSFGAFF.

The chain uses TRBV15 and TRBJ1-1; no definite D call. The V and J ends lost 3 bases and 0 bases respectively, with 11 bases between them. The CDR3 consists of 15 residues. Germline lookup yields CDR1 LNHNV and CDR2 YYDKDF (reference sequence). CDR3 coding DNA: TGTGCCACCAGCAGCCCAGATATATTGAACACTGAAGCTTTCTTT. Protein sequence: CATSSPDILNTEAFF. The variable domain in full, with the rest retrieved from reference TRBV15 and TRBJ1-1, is DAMVIQNPRYQVTQFGKPVTLSCSQTLNHNVMYWYQQKSSQAPKLLFHYYDKDFNNEADTPDNFQSRRPNTSFCFLDIRSPGLGDTAMYLCATSSPDILNTEAFFGQGTRLTVV.

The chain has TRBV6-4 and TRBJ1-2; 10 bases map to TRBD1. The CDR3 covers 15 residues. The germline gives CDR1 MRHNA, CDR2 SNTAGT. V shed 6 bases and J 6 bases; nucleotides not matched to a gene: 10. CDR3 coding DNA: TGTGCCAGCAGCGTCGGGACAGGGGTTTCCAATGGCTACACCTTC. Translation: CASSVGTGVSNGYTF.

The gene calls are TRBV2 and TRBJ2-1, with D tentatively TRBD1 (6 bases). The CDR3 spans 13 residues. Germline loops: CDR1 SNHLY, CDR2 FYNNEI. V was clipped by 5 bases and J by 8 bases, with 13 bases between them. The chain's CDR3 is CASSPWDIYEQFF. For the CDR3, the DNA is TGTGCCAGCAGTCCTTGGGACATTTATGAGCAGTTCTTC.

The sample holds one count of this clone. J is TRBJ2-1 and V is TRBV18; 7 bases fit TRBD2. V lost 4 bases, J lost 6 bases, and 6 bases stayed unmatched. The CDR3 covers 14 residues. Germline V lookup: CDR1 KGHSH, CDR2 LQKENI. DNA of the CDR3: TGTGCCAGCTCACGAGACAGCGGGGTCAATGAGCAGTTCTTC. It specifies CASSRDSGVNEQFF.

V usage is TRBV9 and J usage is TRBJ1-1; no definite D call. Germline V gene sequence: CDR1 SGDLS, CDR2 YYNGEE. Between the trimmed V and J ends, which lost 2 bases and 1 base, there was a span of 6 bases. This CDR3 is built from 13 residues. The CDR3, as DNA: TGTGCCAGCAGCGTCACATCGAACACTGAAGCTTTCTTT. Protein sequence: CASSVTSNTEAFF.

In DNA form, the CDR3 reads TGCAGCGTTGAACGAAACAGGGGTAACTATGGCTACACCTTC. Translated: CSVERNRGNYGYTF. The chain links TRBV29-1 to TRBJ1-2; 7 bases line up with TRBD1. The length of the CDR3 is 14 residues. CDR1 SQVTM and CDR2 ANQGSEA come from the germline V gene. Germline trimming cut 2 bases from V and 1 base from J; bases unmatched to any gene: 4.

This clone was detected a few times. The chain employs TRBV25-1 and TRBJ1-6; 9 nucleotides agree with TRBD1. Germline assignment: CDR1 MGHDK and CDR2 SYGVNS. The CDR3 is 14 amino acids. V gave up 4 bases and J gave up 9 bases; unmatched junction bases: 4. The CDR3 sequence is CASSAGTGFSPLHF. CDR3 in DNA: TGTGCCAGCAGTGCAGGGACAGGGTTTTCACCCCTCCACTTT.

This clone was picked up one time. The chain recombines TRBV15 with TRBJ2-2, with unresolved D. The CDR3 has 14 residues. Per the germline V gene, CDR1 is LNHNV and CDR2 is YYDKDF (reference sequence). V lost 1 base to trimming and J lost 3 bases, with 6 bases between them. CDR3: CATSRGGDTGELFF. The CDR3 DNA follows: TGTGCCACCAGCAGAGGAGGTGACACCGGGGAGCTGTTTTTT.

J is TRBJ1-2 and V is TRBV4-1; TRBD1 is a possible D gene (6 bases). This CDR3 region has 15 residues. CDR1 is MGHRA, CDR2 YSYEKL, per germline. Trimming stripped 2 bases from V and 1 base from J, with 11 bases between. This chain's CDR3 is CASSQKDRDNYGYTF. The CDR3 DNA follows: TGCGCCAGCAGCCAAAAGGACAGAGATAACTATGGCTACACCTTC.

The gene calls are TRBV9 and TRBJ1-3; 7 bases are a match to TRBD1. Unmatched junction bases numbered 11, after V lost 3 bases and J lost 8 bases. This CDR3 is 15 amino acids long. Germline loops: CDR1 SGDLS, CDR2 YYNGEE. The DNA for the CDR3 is TGTGCCAGCAGCGCAGACAGGGTGGGAGTGCACACCATATATTTT. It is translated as CASSADRVGVHTIYF.

The CDR3 bases are TGTGCCAGCAGCCAAGAACACAGGCCCCAAGAGACCCAGTACTTC. It codes for CASSQEHRPQETQYF. The chain links TRBV3-1 (or the pseudogene TRBV3-2) to TRBJ2-5; D perhaps matches TRBD1 (5 bases). V lost 0 bases to trimming and J lost 1 base, with 9 bases between them. Germline V CDR1 and CDR2: LGHDT, YNNKEL (reference sequence). This CDR3 is 15 amino acids long.

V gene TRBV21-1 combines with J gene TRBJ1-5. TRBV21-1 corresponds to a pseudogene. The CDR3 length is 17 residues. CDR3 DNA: TGTGCCAGCAGCAAAGATGGGAGGGAGTATAGCAATCAGCCCCAGCATTTT. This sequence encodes CASSKDGREYSNQPQHF.

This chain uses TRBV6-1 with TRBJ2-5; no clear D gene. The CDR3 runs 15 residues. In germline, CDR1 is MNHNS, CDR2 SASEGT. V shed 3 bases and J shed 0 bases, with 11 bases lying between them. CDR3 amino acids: CASSEGSRYQETQYF. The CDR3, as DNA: TGTGCCAGCAGTGAGGGTAGCCGGTACCAAGAGACCCAGTACTTC.

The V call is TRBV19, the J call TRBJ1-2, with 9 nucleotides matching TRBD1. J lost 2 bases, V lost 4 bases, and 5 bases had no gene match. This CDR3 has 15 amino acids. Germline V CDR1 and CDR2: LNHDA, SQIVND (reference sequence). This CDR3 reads CASSNPGQGNYGYTF. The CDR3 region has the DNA TGTGCCAGTAGTAACCCAGGACAGGGGAACTATGGCTACACCTTC. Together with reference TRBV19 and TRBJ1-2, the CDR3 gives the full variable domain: DGGITQSPKYLFRKEGQNVTLSCEQNLNHDAMYWYRQDPGQGLRLIYYSQIVNDFQKGDIAEGYSVSREKKESFPLTVTSAQKNPTAFYLCASSNPGQGNYGYTFGSGTRLTVV.

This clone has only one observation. The CDR3 loop reads CASSLYGTGETQYF. CDR3 in DNA: TGTGCCAGCAGCTTGTACGGGACAGGGGAGACGCAGTATTTT. This sequence joins TRBV5-5 and TRBJ2-3, with 10 bases lining up with TRBD1. From germline, CDR1 is SGHKS and CDR2 YYEKEE (reference sequence). The V segment lost 1 base and the J segment 9 bases; nucleotides outside the gene matches: 5. The CDR3 covers 14 residues. Complete variable domain (other parts from reference TRBV5-5 and TRBJ2-3): DAGVTQSPTHLIKTRGQQVTLRCSPISGHKSVSWYQQVLGQGPQFIFQYYEKEERGRGNFPDRFSARQFPNYSSELNVNALLLGDSALYLCASSLYGTGETQYFGPGTRLTVL.

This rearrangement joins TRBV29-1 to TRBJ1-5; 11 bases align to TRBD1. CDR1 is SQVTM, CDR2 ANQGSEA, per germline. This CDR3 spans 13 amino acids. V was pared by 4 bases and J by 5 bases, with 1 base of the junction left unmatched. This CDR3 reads CSVGDRGDQPQHF. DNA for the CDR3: TGCAGCGTTGGGGACAGGGGGGATCAGCCCCAGCATTTT.

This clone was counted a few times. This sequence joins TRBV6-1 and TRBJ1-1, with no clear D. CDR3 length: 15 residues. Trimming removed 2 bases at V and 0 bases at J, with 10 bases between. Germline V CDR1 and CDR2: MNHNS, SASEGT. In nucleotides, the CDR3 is TGTGCCAGCAGTGAACACAGCACCATGAACACTGAAGCTTTCTTT. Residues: CASSEHSTMNTEAFF.

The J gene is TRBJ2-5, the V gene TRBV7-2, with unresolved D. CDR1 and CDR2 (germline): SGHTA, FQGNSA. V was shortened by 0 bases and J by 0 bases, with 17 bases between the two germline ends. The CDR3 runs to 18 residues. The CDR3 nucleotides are TGTGCCAGCAGCTTAGCGGGTTCGCGGTTATTGTACCAAGAGACCCAGTACTTC. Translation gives CASSLAGSRLLYQETQYF.

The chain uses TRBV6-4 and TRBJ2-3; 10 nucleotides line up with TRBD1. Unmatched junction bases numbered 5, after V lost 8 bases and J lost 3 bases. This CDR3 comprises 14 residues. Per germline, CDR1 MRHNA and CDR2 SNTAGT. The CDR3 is CASATGGSTDTQYF. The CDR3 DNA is TGTGCCAGCGCGACAGGGGGCTCAACAGATACGCAGTATTTT.